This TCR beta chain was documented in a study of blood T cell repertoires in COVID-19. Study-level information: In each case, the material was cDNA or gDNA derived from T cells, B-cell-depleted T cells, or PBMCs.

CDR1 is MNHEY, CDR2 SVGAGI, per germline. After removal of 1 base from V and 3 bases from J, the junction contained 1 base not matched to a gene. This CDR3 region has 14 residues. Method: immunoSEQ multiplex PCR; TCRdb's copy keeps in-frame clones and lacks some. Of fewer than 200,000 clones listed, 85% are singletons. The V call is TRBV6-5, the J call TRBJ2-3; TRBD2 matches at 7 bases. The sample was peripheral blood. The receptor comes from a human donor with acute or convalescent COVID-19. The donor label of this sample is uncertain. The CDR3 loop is CASSYLGGTDTQYF. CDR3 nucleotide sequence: TGTGCCAGCAGTTACTTGGGAGGGACAGATACGCAGTATTTT.